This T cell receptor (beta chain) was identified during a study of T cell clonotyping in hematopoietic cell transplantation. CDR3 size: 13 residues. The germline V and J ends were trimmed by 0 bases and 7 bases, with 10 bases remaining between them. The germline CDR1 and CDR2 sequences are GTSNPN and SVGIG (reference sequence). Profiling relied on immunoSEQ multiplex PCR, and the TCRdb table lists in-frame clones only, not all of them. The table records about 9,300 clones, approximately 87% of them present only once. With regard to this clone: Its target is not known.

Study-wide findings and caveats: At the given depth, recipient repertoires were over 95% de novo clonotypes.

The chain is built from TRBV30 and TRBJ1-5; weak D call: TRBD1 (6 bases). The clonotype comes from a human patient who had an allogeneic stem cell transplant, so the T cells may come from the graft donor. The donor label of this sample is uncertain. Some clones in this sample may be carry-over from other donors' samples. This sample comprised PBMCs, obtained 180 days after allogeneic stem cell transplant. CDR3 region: CAWSVGTRQPQHF. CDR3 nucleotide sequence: TGTGCCTGGAGTGTCGGGACAAGACAGCCCCAGCATTTT.